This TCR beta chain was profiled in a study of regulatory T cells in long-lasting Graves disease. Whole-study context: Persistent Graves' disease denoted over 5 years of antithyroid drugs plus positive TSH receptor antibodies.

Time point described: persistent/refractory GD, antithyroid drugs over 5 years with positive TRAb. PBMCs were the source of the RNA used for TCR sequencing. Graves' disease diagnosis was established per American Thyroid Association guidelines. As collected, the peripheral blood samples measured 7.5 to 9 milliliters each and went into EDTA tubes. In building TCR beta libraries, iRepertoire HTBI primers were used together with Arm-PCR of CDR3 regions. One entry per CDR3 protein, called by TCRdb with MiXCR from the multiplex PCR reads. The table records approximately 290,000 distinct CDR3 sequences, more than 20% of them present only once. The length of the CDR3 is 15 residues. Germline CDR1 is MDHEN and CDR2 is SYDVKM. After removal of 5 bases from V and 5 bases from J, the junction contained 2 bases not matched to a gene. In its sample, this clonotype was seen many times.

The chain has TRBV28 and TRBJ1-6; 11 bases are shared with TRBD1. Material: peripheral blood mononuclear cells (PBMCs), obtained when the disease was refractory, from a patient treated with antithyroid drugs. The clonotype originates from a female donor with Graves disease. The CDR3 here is CASSPGQGDNSPLHF. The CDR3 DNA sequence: TGTGCCAGCAGTCCGGGACAGGGGGATAATTCACCCCTCCACTTT.